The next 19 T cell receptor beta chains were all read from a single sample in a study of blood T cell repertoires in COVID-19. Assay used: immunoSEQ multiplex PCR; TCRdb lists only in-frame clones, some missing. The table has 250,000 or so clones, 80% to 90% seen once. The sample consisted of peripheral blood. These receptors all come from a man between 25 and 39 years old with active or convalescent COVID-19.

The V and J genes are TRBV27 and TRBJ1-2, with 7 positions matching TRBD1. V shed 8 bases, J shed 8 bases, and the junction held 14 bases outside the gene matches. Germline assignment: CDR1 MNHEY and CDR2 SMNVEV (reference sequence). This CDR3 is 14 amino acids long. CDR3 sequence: CASSSPDRATGYTF. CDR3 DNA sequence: TGTGCCAGCTCCAGCCCCGACAGGGCGACGGGCTACACCTTC.

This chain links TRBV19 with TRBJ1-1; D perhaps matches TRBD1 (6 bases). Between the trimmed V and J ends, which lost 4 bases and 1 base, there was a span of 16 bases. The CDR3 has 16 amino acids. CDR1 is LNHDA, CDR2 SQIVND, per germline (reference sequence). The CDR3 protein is CASSTRVEQGNTEAFF. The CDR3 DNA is TGTGCCAGTAGTACCCGCGTAGAACAGGGGAACACTGAAGCTTTCTTT.

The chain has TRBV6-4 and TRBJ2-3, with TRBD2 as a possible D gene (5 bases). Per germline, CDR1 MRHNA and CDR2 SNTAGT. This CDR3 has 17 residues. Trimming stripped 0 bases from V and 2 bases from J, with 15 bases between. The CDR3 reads CASSDSNTGRLTDTQYF. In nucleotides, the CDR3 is TGTGCCAGCAGTGACTCGAATACGGGGAGACTCACAGATACGCAGTATTTT.

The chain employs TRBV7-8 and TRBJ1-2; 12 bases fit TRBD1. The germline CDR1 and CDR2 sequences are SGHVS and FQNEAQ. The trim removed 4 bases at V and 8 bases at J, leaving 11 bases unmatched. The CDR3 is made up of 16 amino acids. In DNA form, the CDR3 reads TGTGCCAGCAGCTCCAACCTCCCCGGGACAGGGGGCGGCTACACCTTC. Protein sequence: CASSSNLPGTGGGYTF.

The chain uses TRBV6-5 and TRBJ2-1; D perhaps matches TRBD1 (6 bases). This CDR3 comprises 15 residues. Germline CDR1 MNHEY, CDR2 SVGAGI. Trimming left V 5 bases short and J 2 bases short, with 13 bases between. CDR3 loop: CASSRAGQPYNEQFF. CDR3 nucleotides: TGTGCCAGCAGTCGAGCAGGACAGCCCTACAATGAGCAGTTCTTC.

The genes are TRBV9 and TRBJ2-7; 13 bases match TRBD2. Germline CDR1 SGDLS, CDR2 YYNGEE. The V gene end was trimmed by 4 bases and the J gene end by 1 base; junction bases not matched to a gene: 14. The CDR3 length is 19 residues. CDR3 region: CASSPWGTSGASRSYEQYF. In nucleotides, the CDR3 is TGTGCCAGCAGCCCGTGGGGGACTAGCGGGGCATCAAGATCCTACGAGCAGTACTTC.

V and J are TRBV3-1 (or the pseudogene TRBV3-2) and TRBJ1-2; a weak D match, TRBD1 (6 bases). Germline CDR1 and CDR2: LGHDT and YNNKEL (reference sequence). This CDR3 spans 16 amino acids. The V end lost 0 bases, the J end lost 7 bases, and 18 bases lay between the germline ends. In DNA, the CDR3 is TGTGCCAGCAGCCAAGATCGGAAACAGGGAGGGGCTGGCTACACCTTC. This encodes CASSQDRKQGGAGYTF.

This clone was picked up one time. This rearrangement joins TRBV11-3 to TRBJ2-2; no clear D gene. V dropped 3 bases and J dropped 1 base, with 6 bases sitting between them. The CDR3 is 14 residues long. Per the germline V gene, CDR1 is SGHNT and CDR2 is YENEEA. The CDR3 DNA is TGTGCCAGCAGCTTTTCAGGGAACACCGGGGAGCTGTTTTTT. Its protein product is CASSFSGNTGELFF.

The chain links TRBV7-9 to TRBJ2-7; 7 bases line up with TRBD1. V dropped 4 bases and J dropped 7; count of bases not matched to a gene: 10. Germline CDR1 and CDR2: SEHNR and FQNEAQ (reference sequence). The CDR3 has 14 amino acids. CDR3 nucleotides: TGTGCCAGCAGCTCACAAGACAGGGTAATGGAGCAGTACTTC. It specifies CASSSQDRVMEQYF. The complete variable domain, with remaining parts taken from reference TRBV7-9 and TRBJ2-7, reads DTGVSQNPRHKITKRGQNVTFRCDPISEHNRLYWYRQTLGQGPEFLTYFQNEAQLEKSRLLSDRFSAERPKGSFSTLEIQRTEQGDSAMYLCASSSQDRVMEQYFGPGTRLTVT.

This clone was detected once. CDR3 protein: CATSDPDGVTDTQYF. DNA of the CDR3: TGTGCCACCAGCGACCCAGACGGAGTCACAGATACGCAGTATTTT. This chain joins TRBV15 and TRBJ2-3; D ambiguous. From germline, CDR1 is LNHNV and CDR2 YYDKDF (reference sequence). Trimming shortened V by 5 bases and J by 2 bases, and 14 bases separated the two germline ends. This CDR3 comprises 15 residues. Looking up the rest from reference TRBV15 and TRBJ2-3 gives the full variable domain: DAMVIQNPRYQVTQFGKPVTLSCSQTLNHNVMYWYQQKSSQAPKLLFHYYDKDFNNEADTPDNFQSRRPNTSFCFLDIRSPGLGDTAMYLCATSDPDGVTDTQYFGPGTRLTVL.

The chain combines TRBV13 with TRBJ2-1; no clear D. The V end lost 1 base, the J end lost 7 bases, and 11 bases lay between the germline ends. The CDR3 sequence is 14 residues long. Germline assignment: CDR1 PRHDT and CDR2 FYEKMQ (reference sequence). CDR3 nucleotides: TGTGCCAGCAGCTTAGTCACGGTTTGGAATGAGCAGTTCTTC. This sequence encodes CASSLVTVWNEQFF.

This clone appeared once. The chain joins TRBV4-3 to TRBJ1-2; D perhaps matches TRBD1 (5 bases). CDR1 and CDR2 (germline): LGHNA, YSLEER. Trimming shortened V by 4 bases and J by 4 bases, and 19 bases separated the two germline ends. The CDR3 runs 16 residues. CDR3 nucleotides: TGCGCCAGCAGCCCCAACTCGGAGGGGTTGGGCTATGGCTACACCTTC. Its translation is CASSPNSEGLGYGYTF.

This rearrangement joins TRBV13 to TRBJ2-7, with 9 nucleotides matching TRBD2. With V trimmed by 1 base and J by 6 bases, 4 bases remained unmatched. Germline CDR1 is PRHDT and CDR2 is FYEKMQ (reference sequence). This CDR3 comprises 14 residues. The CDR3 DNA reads TGTGCCAGCAGCTTAGAGGCGGGGGGGCTCGAGCAGTACTTC. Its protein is CASSLEAGGLEQYF.

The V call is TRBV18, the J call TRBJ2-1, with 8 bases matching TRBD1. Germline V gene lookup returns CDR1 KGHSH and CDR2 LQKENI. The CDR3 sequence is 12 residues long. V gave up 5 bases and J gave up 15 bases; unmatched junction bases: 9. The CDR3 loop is CASSAGQGRMFF. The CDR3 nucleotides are TGTGCCAGCTCAGCCGGACAGGGAAGGATGTTCTTC.

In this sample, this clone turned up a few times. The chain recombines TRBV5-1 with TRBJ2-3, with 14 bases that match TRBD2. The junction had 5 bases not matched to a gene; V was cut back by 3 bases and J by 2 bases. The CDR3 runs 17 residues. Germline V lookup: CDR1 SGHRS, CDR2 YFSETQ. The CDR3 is CASSSGLAGVYTDTQYF. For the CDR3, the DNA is TGCGCCAGCAGCTCGGGACTAGCGGGGGTATACACAGATACGCAGTATTTT.

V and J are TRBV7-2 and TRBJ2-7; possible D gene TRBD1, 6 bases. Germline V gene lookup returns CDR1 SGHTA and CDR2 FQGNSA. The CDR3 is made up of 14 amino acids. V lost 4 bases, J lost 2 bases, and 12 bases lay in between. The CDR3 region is CASSSRAGAYEQYF. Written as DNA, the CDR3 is TGTGCCAGCAGCTCCCGGGCAGGGGCCTACGAGCAGTACTTC.

This CDR3 is CASSSLSFF. The CDR3 bases are TGTGCCAGCAGCTCCCTGTCTTTCTTT. This rearrangement joins TRBV7-9 to TRBJ1-1, with no clear D. Germline V CDR1 and CDR2: SEHNR, FQNEAQ (reference sequence). The CDR3 contains 9 residues. Trimming left V 4 bases short and J 12 bases short, with 6 bases between.

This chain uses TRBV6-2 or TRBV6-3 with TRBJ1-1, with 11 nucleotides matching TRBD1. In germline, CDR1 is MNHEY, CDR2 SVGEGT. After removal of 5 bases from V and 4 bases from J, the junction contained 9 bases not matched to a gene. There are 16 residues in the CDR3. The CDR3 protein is CASSTRTGGAGTEAFF. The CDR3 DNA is TGTGCCAGCAGTACACGGACAGGGGGCGCCGGCACTGAAGCTTTCTTT.

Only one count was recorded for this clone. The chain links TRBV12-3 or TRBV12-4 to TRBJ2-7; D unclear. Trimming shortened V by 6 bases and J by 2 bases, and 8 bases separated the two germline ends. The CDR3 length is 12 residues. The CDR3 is CASSSFAYEQYF. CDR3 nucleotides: TGTGCCAGCAGCTCGTTTGCCTACGAGCAGTACTTC.